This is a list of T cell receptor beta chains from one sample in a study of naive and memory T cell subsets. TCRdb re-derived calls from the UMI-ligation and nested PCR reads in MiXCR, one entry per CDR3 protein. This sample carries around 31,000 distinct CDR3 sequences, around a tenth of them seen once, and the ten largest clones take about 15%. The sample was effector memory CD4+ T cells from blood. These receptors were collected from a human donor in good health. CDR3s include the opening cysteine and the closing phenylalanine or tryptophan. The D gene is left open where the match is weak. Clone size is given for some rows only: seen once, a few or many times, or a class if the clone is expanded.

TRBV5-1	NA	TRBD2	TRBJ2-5	CASSLTSGIKTQYF	TGCGCCAGCAGCTTGACTAGCGGGATAAAGACCCAGTACTTC
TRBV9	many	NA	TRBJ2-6	CASSAGGLSGANVLTF	TGTGCCAGCAGCGCCGGGGGACTCTCTGGGGCCAACGTCCTGACTTTC
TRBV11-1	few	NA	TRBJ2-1	CASSARSRSSEQFF	TGTGCCAGCAGCGCCCGATCTAGATCCAGTGAGCAGTTCTTC
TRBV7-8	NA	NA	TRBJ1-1	CTSSLVYSSSEAFF	TGTACCAGCAGCTTAGTTTACAGTTCATCTGAAGCTTTCTTT
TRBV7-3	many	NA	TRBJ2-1	CASSLTRERGDEQFF	TGTGCCAGCAGCTTAACGCGGGAGAGGGGGGATGAGCAGTTCTTC
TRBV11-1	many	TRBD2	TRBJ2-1	CASSLVGGVVHHEQFF	TGTGCCAGCAGCTTAGTGGGAGGGGTCGTACATCATGAGCAGTTCTTC
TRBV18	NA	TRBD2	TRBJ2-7	CASSPRLPGLAGGGYEQYF	TGTGCCAGCTCACCACGTCTCCCGGGACTAGCGGGAGGGGGGTACGAGCAGTACTTC
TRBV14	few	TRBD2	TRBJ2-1	CASSRLAGVSYNEQFF	TGTGCCAGCAGCAGACTAGCGGGAGTCTCCTACAATGAGCAGTTCTTC
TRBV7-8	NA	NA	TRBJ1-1	CASSRKNDFTEAFF	TGTGCCAGCAGCCGCAAAAATGACTTCACTGAAGCTTTCTTT
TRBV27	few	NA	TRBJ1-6	CASSLSRKTASNSPLHF	TGTGCCAGCAGTTTAAGCAGGAAGACAGCTTCAAATTCACCCCTCCACTTT
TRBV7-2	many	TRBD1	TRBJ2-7	CASSANRGYEQYF	TGTGCCAGCAGCGCCAACAGGGGATACGAGCAGTACTTC
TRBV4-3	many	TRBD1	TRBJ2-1	CASSQSGQASEQFF	TGCGCCAGCAGCCAGAGTGGACAGGCCAGTGAGCAGTTCTTC
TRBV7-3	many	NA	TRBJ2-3	CASSLTLGGRGTDTQYF	TGTGCCAGCAGCTTAACTCTAGGTGGGAGAGGTACAGATACGCAGTATTTT
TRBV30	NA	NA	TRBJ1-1	CAWSSPGTRGGRTEAFF	TGTGCCTGGAGCAGTCCCGGGACAAGGGGAGGACGGACTGAAGCTTTCTTT
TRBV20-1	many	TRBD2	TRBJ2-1	CSARVRTSGPVYNEQFF	TGCAGTGCTAGAGTGCGGACTAGCGGGCCCGTCTACAATGAGCAGTTCTTC
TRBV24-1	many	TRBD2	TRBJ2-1	CATSDYVGWGGEQFF	TGTGCCACCAGTGATTATGTGGGATGGGGGGGGGAGCAGTTCTTC
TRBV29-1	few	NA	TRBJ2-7	CSVGSGVGAFEQYF	TGCAGCGTTGGGAGTGGCGTCGGGGCATTCGAGCAGTACTTC
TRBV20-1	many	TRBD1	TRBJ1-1	CSARGQGSKERNTEAFF	TGCAGTGCTAGAGGACAGGGGTCCAAAGAAAGAAACACTGAAGCTTTCTTT
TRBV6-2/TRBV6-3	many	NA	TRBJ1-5	CASSYSKRDQPQHF	TGTGCCAGCAGTTACTCGAAACGAGATCAGCCCCAGCATTTT
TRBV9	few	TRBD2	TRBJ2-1	CASSVEVAGVNEQFF	TGTGCCAGCAGCGTAGAGGTAGCGGGGGTCAATGAGCAGTTCTTC
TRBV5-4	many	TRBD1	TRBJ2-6	CASSLKGASGANVLTF	TGTGCCAGCAGCTTGAAGGGGGCCTCTGGGGCCAACGTCCTGACTTTC
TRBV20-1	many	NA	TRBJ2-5	CSAPRDGGKTQYF	TGCAGTGCTCCAAGGGACGGAGGGAAGACCCAGTACTTC
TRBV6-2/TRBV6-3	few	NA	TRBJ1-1	CASRRGYLNTEAFF	TGTGCCAGCAGACGGGGATACCTGAACACTGAAGCTTTCTTT
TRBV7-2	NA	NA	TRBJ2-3	CASSLALSIRGLSTDTQYF	TGTGCCAGCAGCTTAGCCCTTAGTATCCGGGGGCTAAGCACAGATACGCAGTATTTT
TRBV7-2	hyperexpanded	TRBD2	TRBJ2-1	CASSLLKKAGGGGEQFF	TGTGCCAGCAGCTTACTGAAGAAAGCGGGGGGCGGAGGTGAGCAGTTCTTC
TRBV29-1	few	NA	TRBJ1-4	CSVGRGNNEKLFF	TGCAGCGTTGGGCGGGGAAATAATGAAAAACTGTTTTTT
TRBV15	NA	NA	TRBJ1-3	CATSKGGAGNTIYF	TGTGCCACCTCTAAGGGTGGTGCTGGAAACACCATATATTTT
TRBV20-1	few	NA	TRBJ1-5	CSARVRRDTHQPQHF	TGCAGTGCTAGAGTTAGGCGAGACACCCATCAGCCCCAGCATTTT
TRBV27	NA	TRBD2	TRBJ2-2	CASAPRRGGDTGELFF	TGTGCCAGCGCACCGAGGCGGGGGGGAGACACCGGGGAGCTGTTTTTT
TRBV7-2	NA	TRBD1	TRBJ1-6	CASSTGTALHF	TGTGCCAGCAGCACCGGGACAGCCCTCCACTTT
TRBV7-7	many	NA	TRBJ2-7	CASSLGNSGEQYF	TGTGCTAGCAGCTTAGGGAACAGTGGCGAGCAGTACTTC
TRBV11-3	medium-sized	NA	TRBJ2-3	CASSPIRDPDTQYF	TGTGCCAGCAGCCCCATCCGGGATCCGGATACGCAGTATTTT
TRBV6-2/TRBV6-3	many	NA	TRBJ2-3	CASSPTEDTQYF	TGTGCCAGCAGCCCCACGGAAGATACGCAGTATTTT
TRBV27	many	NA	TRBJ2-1	CASHRGDSYNEQFF	TGTGCCAGCCATCGCGGGGACTCCTACAATGAGCAGTTCTTC
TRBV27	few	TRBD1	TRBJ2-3	CASRRRDRGTDTQYF	TGTGCCAGCAGGCGCAGAGACAGGGGGACAGATACGCAGTATTTT
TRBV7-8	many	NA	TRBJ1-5	CASAPAVWGASQPQHF	TGTGCCAGCGCCCCAGCGGTTTGGGGGGCGAGTCAGCCCCAGCATTTT
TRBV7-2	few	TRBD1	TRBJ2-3	CASSFDGQGTDTQYF	TGTGCCAGCAGCTTCGATGGACAGGGGACAGATACGCAGTATTTT
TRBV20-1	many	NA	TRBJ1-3	CSVRGSGNTIYF	TGCAGTGTGCGGGGCTCTGGAAACACCATATATTTT
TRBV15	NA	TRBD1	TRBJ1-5	CATSRDDRGVSQPQHF	TGTGCCACCAGCAGAGACGACAGGGGTGTAAGTCAGCCCCAGCATTTT
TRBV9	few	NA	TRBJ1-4	CASSVGGLPNEKLFF	TGTGCCAGCAGCGTAGGCGGACTTCCTAATGAAAAACTGTTTTTT